These 2 T cell receptor beta chains share one sample of origin, sequenced in a study of T cell changes during pregnancy in multiple sclerosis. Repertoires were generated with immunoSEQ multiplex PCR, while TCRdb's copy carries only in-frame clones and drops some. In the table there are 50,000 to 65,000 clones, roughly nine tenths of which are singletons. Sequenced here: CD8+ T cells from peripheral blood mononuclear cells, sampled before pregnancy. Receptor source: a female donor with multiple sclerosis, enrolled in a pregnancy study.

This chain connects TRBV25-1 to TRBJ2-2; 9 nucleotides agree with TRBD1. The J segment lost 3 bases and the V segment lost 2 bases, leaving 1 base of the junction unmatched. Germline V gives CDR1 MGHDK, CDR2 SYGVNS. The CDR3 runs 15 residues. The CDR3 loop reads CASSEGDRDTGELFF. As DNA, the CDR3 is TGTGCCAGCAGTGAAGGGGACAGGGACACCGGGGAGCTGTTTTTT.

The chain has TRBV6-5 and TRBJ2-1; D is unclear. CDR3 length: 13 residues. CDR1 MNHEY and CDR2 SVGAGI come from the germline V gene. Trimming took 6 bases from V and 5 from J, leaving 11 bases between them. CDR3 protein: CASSSRVNNEQFF. CDR3 DNA sequence: TGTGCCAGCAGCTCTCGGGTTAACAATGAGCAGTTCTTC.